The clone carrying this T cell receptor (beta chain) was seen a few times. The data originate from a study of shared clonotypes between healthy human individuals. Study context: Per donor, three plates held CD4 naive cells, three held CD4 memory, two held CD8 naive and one held CD8 memory.

Tens of thousands of T cell genomes (approximately 190 ng DNA) went into each sorted-subset replicate. The protocol was immunoSEQ multiplex PCR, while the TCRdb copy is restricted to in-frame clones and leaves out a portion. The data hold approximately 350,000 clones, with approximately 74% observed a single time. CD45RA-negative memory and CD45RA+ naive subsets were split from the CD4+ cells. This CDR3 is 14 amino acids long. The V end lost 0 bases, the J end lost 3 bases, and 8 bases lay between the germline ends. The germline gives CDR1 MNHNY, CDR2 SVGAGI (reference sequence). Sequenced sample: memory CD4+ T cells sorted from blood. Subset meaning: CD45RA-negative fraction. The receptor's source is a man in his thirties or forties in good health. V usage is TRBV6-6 and J usage is TRBJ1-1, with D unclear. As DNA, the CDR3 is TGTGCCAGCAGTTACTCAGGGTCCGACACTGAAGCTTTCTTT. This gives the protein CASSYSGSDTEAFF.